This is a list of T cell receptor beta chains from one sample in a study of T cell responses to AZD1222 COVID-19 vaccine. Measured with immunoSEQ multiplex PCR; TCRdb has only the in-frame clones, and not every one. The sample yields about 150,000 clones, roughly 90% seen once. The material was peripheral blood, obtained 28 days after the second AZD1222 dose. The receptors were gathered from an adult who received the AZD1222 COVID-19 vaccine. CDR3s include the opening cysteine and the closing phenylalanine or tryptophan. D genes are given only for firm matches. A row's size may be missing; if present it is once, few, many or a size class.

>NA|TRBJ1-2|NA|TRBV19
TGTGCCAGTACCCCGGGACAAGGCTATGGCTACACCTTC
CASTPGQGYGYTF
>NA|TRBJ2-4|NA|TRBV5-6
TGTGCCAGCAGCTTGGAAGTTTCAAACATTCAGTACTTC
CASSLEVSNIQYF
>TRBD1|TRBJ1-5|NA|TRBV4-1
TGCGCCAGTAATCAGGGGGTCGGGCAGCCCCAGCATTTT
CASNQGVGQPQHF
>NA|TRBJ2-3|NA|TRBV9
TGTGCCAGCAGCGCCACACACAGGGAGAGCGGTACGGGAGCAGATACGCAGTATTTT
CASSATHRESGTGADTQYF
>NA|TRBJ1-1|NA|TRBV7-3
TGTGCCAGCAGCTCACGGGAGATGGGGAGCACTGAAGCTTTCTTT
CASSSREMGSTEAFF
>NA|TRBJ2-1|NA|TRBV7-3
TGTGCCAGCAGCCTGAACTTGGACAATGAGCAGTTCTTC
CASSLNLDNEQFF
>TRBD1|TRBJ1-2|NA|TRBV7-9
TGTGCCGGAGAAAGGGGGCTTTACACCTTC
CAGERGLYTF
>NA|TRBJ1-1|NA|TRBV7-3
TGTGCCAGCAGCTTAAGCCGAGTGGACACTGAAGCTTTCTTT
CASSLSRVDTEAFF
>TRBD2|TRBJ2-4|NA|TRBV6-2/TRBV6-3
TGTGCCAGCAGTCCCGGGACTAGCGGGCGTTTAGTCAAAAACATTCAGTACTTC
CASSPGTSGRLVKNIQYF
>TRBD2|TRBJ2-7|NA|TRBV7-2
TGTGCCAGCAGCTTATATAGCGGGAACCTAGGCGAGCAGTACTTC
CASSLYSGNLGEQYF
>TRBD1|TRBJ1-6|NA|TRBV9
TGTGCCAGCAGCGTAGCTCGGACAGGAAATTCACCCCTCCACTTT
CASSVARTGNSPLHF
>TRBD1|TRBJ2-7|once|TRBV6-5
TGTGCCAGCAGCGCGGGACAGGGGACCTACGAGCAGTACTTC
CASSAGQGTYEQYF
>NA|TRBJ2-3|NA|TRBV27
TGTGCCAGCAGTTTGTTCAGGGCCGTCTCCCTAACAGATACGCAGTATTTT
CASSLFRAVSLTDTQYF
>TRBD2|TRBJ2-1|once|TRBV7-8
TGTGCCAGCAGCCCCCGGCCCGGGACTAGCGGGGGGGCCTACAATGAGCAGTTCTTC
CASSPRPGTSGGAYNEQFF
>TRBD2|TRBJ2-1|NA|TRBV5-6
TGTGCCAGCAGCTCGAGGACTAGCGGGGGGGCCTCCTACAATGAGCAGTTCTTC
CASSSRTSGGASYNEQFF
>NA|TRBJ2-1|NA|TRBV4-3
TGCGCCAGCAGCCTGATCGGGGGATCCCCTTACAATGAGCAGTTCTTC
CASSLIGGSPYNEQFF